The 8 T cell receptor beta chains below all came from one sample that was sequenced in a study of blood T cell repertoires in COVID-19. Assay used: immunoSEQ multiplex PCR; TCRdb lists only in-frame clones, some missing. This sample has about 160,000 clones, with about 85% found just once. Material: PBMCs or T cells enriched from blood (not recorded which). These receptors were collected from a woman between 50 and 59 years old who had recovered from COVID-19.

On this clone: The same CDR3 is also encoded by other DNA sequences in this sample. The V gene is TRBV27, the J gene TRBJ1-1; 7 nucleotides match TRBD1. This CDR3 contains 14 residues. V lost 6 bases and J lost 4; bases outside the gene matches: 8. CDR1 MNHEY and CDR2 SMNVEV come from the germline V gene (reference sequence). Written as DNA, the CDR3 is TGTGCCAGCAGCTTCCGACAGGGCAGCACTGAAGCTTTCTTT. Its protein product is CASSFRQGSTEAFF.

This chain joins TRBV28 and TRBJ1-2; D remains unclear. CDR1 MDHEN and CDR2 SYDVKM come from the germline V gene. The CDR3 is 14 amino acids. Trimming cost V 5 bases and J 8 bases, with 18 bases left between them. This chain's CDR3 is CASSLGEGAWGYTF. Here the CDR3 DNA reads TGTGCCAGCAGTCTCGGAGAGGGCGCGTGGGGCTACACCTTC.

The V and J genes are TRBV5-1 and TRBJ1-2; D is ambiguous. Between the trimmed V and J ends, which lost 1 base and 6 bases, there was a span of 10 bases. CDR1 and CDR2 (germline): SGHRS, YFSETQ. The CDR3 is 13 amino acids. CDR3 sequence (DNA): TGCGCCAGCAGCTTGCCCGGGTCCGATGGCTACACCTTC. It codes for CASSLPGSDGYTF.

J is TRBJ2-1 and V is TRBV18; 13 nucleotides align to TRBD2. V lost 3 bases to trimming and J lost 7 bases; unmatched junction nucleotides: 9. Germline CDR1 and CDR2: KGHSH and LQKENI. This CDR3 contains 17 residues. CDR3 protein: CASSPQLAGGFLNEQFF. CDR3 nucleotides: TGTGCCAGCTCACCCCAACTAGCGGGAGGGTTCCTAAATGAGCAGTTCTTC.

The V call is TRBV4-1, the J call TRBJ1-1; 7 bases map to TRBD1. Unmatched junction bases numbered 12, after V lost 2 bases and J lost 0 bases. The CDR3 is 18 amino acids. CDR1 MGHRA and CDR2 YSYEKL come from the germline V gene. In nucleotides, the CDR3 is TGCGCCAGCAGCCAAAGCAAGTCGTCCGGGACAGTGAACACTGAAGCTTTCTTT. Amino acids: CASSQSKSSGTVNTEAFF.

The chain is built from TRBV7-2 and TRBJ1-6, with no clear D. Per the germline V gene, CDR1 is SGHTA and CDR2 is FQGNSA. This CDR3 is built from 14 residues. V was cut by 2 bases and J by 7 bases, with 9 bases left in between. CDR3 sequence: CASSLSRTNSPLHF. CDR3 sequence (DNA): TGTGCCAGCAGCTTATCGAGAACCAATTCACCCCTCCACTTT.

The gene calls are TRBV18 and TRBJ1-1, with a tentative D call TRBD1 (6 bases). This CDR3 is built from 17 residues. Trimming removed 0 bases from V and 0 bases from J, with 14 bases in between. Germline loops: CDR1 KGHSH, CDR2 LQKENI. This CDR3 is CASSPPAQGRMNTEAFF. As DNA, the CDR3 is TGTGCCAGCTCACCACCGGCCCAGGGGCGTATGAACACTGAAGCTTTCTTT.

CDR3 sequence reads: CASSLVGANTEAFF. In DNA form, the CDR3 reads TGTGCCAGCAGCTTGGTGGGGGCGAACACTGAAGCTTTCTTT. This sequence joins TRBV7-3 and TRBJ1-1; the D gene is possibly TRBD1 (6 bases). Trimming stripped 3 bases from V and 1 base from J, with 9 bases between. Germline-derived CDR1 and CDR2 are SGHTA and FQGTGA. The length of the CDR3 is 14 residues.